This TCR beta chain originates from a study of blood T cell repertoires in COVID-19. Study details: The United States, Italy and Spain supplied acute and convalescent COVID-19 samples. PBMCs, B-cell-depleted T cells, or T cells were the source of the cDNA or gDNA that made up the material.

Under the authors' procedure: Amplified reference gene primers provided the basis for estimating nucleated cell counts. Sequenced by immunoSEQ multiplex PCR; TCRdb stores in-frame clones only, minus some. V, J and clone size derive from that table, while D and trimming were established from the DNA sequence. The sample lists roughly 99,000 clones; approximately 88% were seen once. Trimming shortened V by 10 bases and J by 9 bases, and 20 bases separated the two germline ends. The CDR3 is made up of 13 amino acids. Germline V CDR1 and CDR2: MNHNY, SVGAGI (reference sequence). The chain employs TRBV6-6 and TRBJ2-3, with D possibly being TRBD1 (6 bases). The TCR sequence derives from a man aged 50 to 60 with active or convalescent COVID-19. Source material: peripheral blood. The CDR3 nucleotides read TGTGCCACCGGGATACAGGGAAGGGGAACGCAGTATTTT. Its translation is CATGIQGRGTQYF.